These 7 T cell receptor beta chains share one sample of origin, sequenced in a study of human T cells and chemical hapten exposure. Time point noted: patch test 3, about 24 weeks after DPC sensitization. Regarding treatment: therapeutic diphenylcyclopropenone sensitization with weekly scalp DPC. TCRdb re-called the RACE reads with MiXCR, one entry per CDR3 protein. The repertoire holds about 90,000 distinct CDR3 sequences, with roughly a tenth as singletons. The sample in question was whole blood, obtained in connection with sensitization to the hapten diphenylcyclopropenone (DPC). These receptors were collected from a woman aged 25-40 years with alopecia areata. Some clones in this sample may be carry-over from other donors' samples.

This clonotype was seen at least ten times. This chain uses TRBV6-6 with TRBJ1-5, with D tentatively TRBD1 (5 bases). The CDR3 loop spans 15 amino acids. Trimming cost V 5 bases and J 6 bases, with 17 bases left between them. Germline V gene lookup returns CDR1 MNHNY and CDR2 SVGAGI (reference sequence). The CDR3 is CASSDKQVYLQPQHF. The CDR3 DNA is TGTGCCAGCAGTGATAAACAGGTTTATCTTCAGCCCCAGCATTTT.

V gene TRBV5-1 combines with J gene TRBJ1-5; TRBD1 is a possible D gene (5 bases). CDR3 size: 15 residues. Germline V CDR1 and CDR2: SGHRS, YFSETQ. V was pared by 0 bases and J by 3 bases, with 10 bases between. CDR3 DNA: TGCGCCAGCAGCTTGGGGGGCTCGAACAATCAGCCCCAGCATTTT. It specifies CASSLGGSNNQPQHF.

This clonotype has only a few counts. The gene calls are TRBV28 and TRBJ2-2; no clear D gene. Trimming removed 5 bases at V and 5 bases at J, with 3 bases between. This CDR3 region has 11 residues. CDR1 MDHEN and CDR2 SYDVKM come from the germline V gene. For the CDR3, the DNA is TGTGCCAGCAGTCTTACCGGGGAGCTGTTTTTT. Translation: CASSLTGELFF.

This clonotype was seen only a few times. The chain employs TRBV27 and TRBJ2-7; maybe TRBD1 (6 bases). Germline loops: CDR1 MNHEY, CDR2 SMNVEV (reference sequence). The CDR3 length is 14 residues. Trimming took 6 bases from V and 3 from J, leaving 15 bases between them. CDR3 residues: CASSKGQLSYEQYF. The CDR3 DNA reads as TGTGCCAGCAGCAAAGGACAGCTAAGCTACGAGCAGTACTTC.

This clonotype has a handful of counts. The chain is built from TRBV28 and TRBJ2-1, with D perhaps assigned TRBD1 or TRBD2 (6 bases each). V was trimmed by 3 bases and J by 3 bases, leaving 12 bases between them. CDR1 and CDR2 from the germline V gene are MDHEN and SYDVKM. The CDR3 sequence is 15 residues long. DNA for the CDR3: TGTGCCAGCAGTTTGTCCGGGGGCTTCTACAATGAGCAGTTCTTC. Its protein product is CASSLSGGFYNEQFF. Using reference TRBV28 and TRBJ2-1 for the parts outside the CDR3, the full variable domain is DVKVTQSSRYLVKRTGEKVFLECVQDMDHENMFWYRQDPGLGLRLIYFSYDVKMKEKGDIPEGYSVSREKKERFSLILESASTNQTSMYLCASSLSGGFYNEQFFGPGTRLTVL.

The gene calls are TRBV29-1 and TRBJ2-7; D is perhaps TRBD1 or TRBD2 (5 bases each). Germline CDR1 and CDR2: SQVTM and ANQGSEA. The CDR3 length is 12 residues. The V and J ends lost 4 bases and 5 bases respectively, with 12 bases between them. CDR3 protein: CSVGQGEDEQYF. The CDR3 DNA reads as TGCAGCGTTGGGCAGGGAGAGGACGAGCAGTACTTC.

This clonotype has ten or more counts. This chain connects TRBV5-1 to TRBJ2-1; 7 bases align to TRBD2. Germline V lookup: CDR1 SGHRS, CDR2 YFSETQ. Germline trimming cut 2 bases from V and 8 bases from J; bases unmatched to any gene: 7. This CDR3 has 14 residues. This chain's CDR3 is CASSLSGVTDEQFF. The CDR3 DNA reads TGCGCCAGCAGCTTAAGCGGGGTAACAGATGAGCAGTTCTTC.